These 17 T cell receptor beta chains were sequenced from one sample in a study of CD4 T cells in relation to SARS-CoV-2 and coronaviruses. No antigen has been identified for these receptors. Profiled with immunoSEQ multiplex PCR; TCRdb holds only in-frame clones, not every one. The data hold about 36,000 clones, with 70% to 85% observed a single time. Material for sequencing was naive CD4+ T cells from PBMCs, cultured in vitro. Subset specified: naive CD4+ T cells isolated by negative enrichment. The receptors shown here come from an adult with COVID-19.

The gene calls are TRBV11-2 and TRBJ2-1; 8 positions match TRBD2. The CDR3 sequence is 17 residues long. The trim removed 3 bases at V and 5 bases at J, leaving 12 bases unmatched. The germline gives CDR1 SGHAT, CDR2 FQNNGV. DNA of the CDR3: TGTGCCAGCAGCTTGGGTGGGGCGGGAGGAGGGAACAATGAGCAGTTCTTC. Translated, it gives CASSLGGAGGGNNEQFF.

This chain links TRBV30 with TRBJ2-2; D is ambiguous. In germline, CDR1 is GTSNPN, CDR2 SVGIG (reference sequence). V lost 3 bases, J lost 4 bases, and 9 bases lay in between. This CDR3 has 13 residues. In nucleotides, the CDR3 is TGTGCCTGGAGCCCGTCGGGCACCGGGGAGCTGTTTTTT. Translated: CAWSPSGTGELFF.

V gene TRBV7-8 combines with J gene TRBJ2-2; the D is unclear. Germline lookup yields CDR1 SGHVS and CDR2 FQNEAQ. The CDR3 totals 15 residues. Trimming shortened V by 2 bases and J by 1 base, and 8 bases separated the two germline ends. CDR3 sequence: CASSLQSENTGELFF. CDR3 nucleotides: TGTGCCAGCAGCTTACAGAGCGAGAACACCGGGGAGCTGTTTTTT.

This chain uses TRBV19 with TRBJ2-5; TRBD2 aligns across 7 bases. CDR1 is LNHDA and CDR2 is SQIVND in the germline V gene (reference sequence). Trimming cost V 4 bases and J 5 bases; bases outside gene matches: 7. This CDR3 has 14 amino acids. This CDR3 is CASSKAGDAETQYF. The CDR3 region has the DNA TGTGCCAGTAGTAAGGCGGGAGATGCGGAGACCCAGTACTTC.

The chain carries TRBV6-4 and TRBJ2-3, with 9 bases matching TRBD2. Germline V lookup: CDR1 MRHNA, CDR2 SNTAGT. V trimming: 4 bases; J trimming: 3 bases; junction bases outside the gene matches: 5. This CDR3 is built from 15 residues. The CDR3, as DNA: TGTGCCAGCAGTGCCCGAGCGGGGGGAACAGATACGCAGTATTTT. Its protein is CASSARAGGTDTQYF.

The rearrangement links TRBV7-8 to TRBJ2-3, with 7 nucleotides matching TRBD2. The CDR3 is 17 amino acids. The germline V gene encodes CDR1 SGHVS and CDR2 FQNEAQ. After removal of 5 bases from V and 8 bases from J, the junction contained 19 bases not matched to a gene. Here the CDR3 reads CASSPVSLGRAIGTQYF. The CDR3 coding sequence is TGTGCCAGCAGCCCAGTTTCTTTAGGGAGGGCCATCGGTACGCAGTATTTT.

This rearrangement joins TRBV7-9 to TRBJ1-3; D gene unclear. The germline V and J ends were trimmed by 1 base and 4 bases, with 11 bases remaining between them. The CDR3 sequence is 15 residues long. Germline loops: CDR1 SEHNR, CDR2 FQNEAQ (reference sequence). The CDR3 loop reads CASSLDSSWGNTIYF. CDR3 in DNA: TGTGCCAGCAGCTTAGACAGTTCATGGGGAAACACCATATATTTT.

The chain uses TRBV18 and TRBJ2-2; 8 bases map to TRBD1. The CDR3 sequence is 15 residues long. V gave up 3 bases and J gave up 3 bases; unmatched junction bases: 3. Germline V gene sequence: CDR1 KGHSH, CDR2 LQKENI. CDR3 nucleotides: TGTGCCAGCTCACCCAACAGGGGGGACACCGGGGAGCTGTTTTTT. Residues: CASSPNRGDTGELFF.

This chain connects TRBV20-1 to TRBJ1-6; no clear D gene. CDR1 DFQATT and CDR2 SNEGSKA come from the germline V gene (reference sequence). V lost 3 bases and J lost 6, with 15 bases in between. This CDR3 region has 15 residues. The CDR3 reads CSASYPTTTNSPLHF. The CDR3 DNA sequence: TGCAGTGCTAGTTACCCTACTACGACTAATTCACCCCTCCACTTT.

The rearrangement uses TRBV9 and TRBJ2-1; a weak D match, TRBD2 (5 bases). V was shortened by 0 bases and J by 1 base, with 8 bases between the two germline ends. This CDR3 region has 15 residues. Germline V gene sequence: CDR1 SGDLS, CDR2 YYNGEE. CDR3 DNA sequence: TGTGCCAGCAGCGTAGGGACTTATTCCTACAATGAGCAGTTCTTC. Its translation is CASSVGTYSYNEQFF.

This chain connects TRBV19 to TRBJ2-2, with 10 bases aligning to TRBD1. The germline CDR1 and CDR2 sequences are LNHDA and SQIVND (reference sequence). Losses at the gene ends were 7 bases for V and 6 bases for J; bases not matched to a gene: 5. The length of the CDR3 is 14 residues. CDR3 nucleotides: TGTGCCAGTACCCGAGGGACAGGGGCCGGGGAGCTGTTTTTT. Residues: CASTRGTGAGELFF.

This sequence joins TRBV6-6 and TRBJ1-3; D gene ambiguous. Per germline, CDR1 MNHNY and CDR2 SVGAGI (reference sequence). V was clipped by 3 bases and J by 4 bases, with 4 bases between them. This CDR3 contains 12 residues. The CDR3 region has the DNA TGTGCCAGCAGTTATAAAGGAAACACCATATATTTT. Protein sequence: CASSYKGNTIYF.

The gene calls are TRBV19 and TRBJ2-5; tentative D call: TRBD2 (6 bases). CDR3 size: 18 residues. V lost 5 bases and J 4 bases, leaving 26 bases between the germline ends. Looked up from germline, CDR1 is LNHDA and CDR2 is SQIVND (reference sequence). The CDR3 sequence is CASSAHRRIAAPSETQYF. The CDR3 coding sequence is TGTGCCAGTAGTGCCCACCGGAGGATAGCGGCCCCCTCAGAGACCCAGTACTTC.

V and J are TRBV29-1 and TRBJ2-1; 13 bases map to TRBD2. The length of the CDR3 is 17 residues. Germline lookup yields CDR1 SQVTM and CDR2 ANQGSEA. V lost 3 bases and J lost 0; bases outside the gene matches: 5. The CDR3 sequence is CSVEGTSGMSSYNEQFF. CDR3 nucleotide sequence: TGCAGCGTTGAGGGGACTAGCGGGATGAGCTCCTACAATGAGCAGTTCTTC.

The chain employs TRBV24-1 and TRBJ2-5; 9 nucleotides align to TRBD2. Germline loops: CDR1 KGHDR, CDR2 SFDVKD. After removal of 3 bases from V and 4 bases from J, the junction contained 8 bases not matched to a gene. The CDR3 covers 16 residues. CDR3 region: CATSDTSGRRSETQYF. In DNA form, the CDR3 reads TGTGCCACCAGTGATACGAGCGGGAGGAGGTCAGAGACCCAGTACTTC.

The chain combines TRBV28 with TRBJ1-1, with D maybe TRBD1 (6 bases). The germline V gene encodes CDR1 MDHEN and CDR2 SYDVKM. V lost 5 bases and J 8 bases, leaving 21 bases between the germline ends. This CDR3 comprises 15 residues. The DNA of the CDR3 is TGTGCCAGCAGTCTTTCAACAGGGCCCAGGTTCGAAGCTTTCTTT. It yields the protein CASSLSTGPRFEAFF.

The chain uses TRBV7-2 and TRBJ2-7; D gene uncertain. The germline gives CDR1 SGHTA, CDR2 FQGNSA. V dropped 1 base and J dropped 0 bases, with 13 bases sitting between them. This CDR3 comprises 16 residues. This CDR3 is CASSLVGGSNSYEQYF. CDR3 bases: TGTGCCAGCAGCTTAGTCGGCGGCAGCAACTCCTACGAGCAGTACTTC.